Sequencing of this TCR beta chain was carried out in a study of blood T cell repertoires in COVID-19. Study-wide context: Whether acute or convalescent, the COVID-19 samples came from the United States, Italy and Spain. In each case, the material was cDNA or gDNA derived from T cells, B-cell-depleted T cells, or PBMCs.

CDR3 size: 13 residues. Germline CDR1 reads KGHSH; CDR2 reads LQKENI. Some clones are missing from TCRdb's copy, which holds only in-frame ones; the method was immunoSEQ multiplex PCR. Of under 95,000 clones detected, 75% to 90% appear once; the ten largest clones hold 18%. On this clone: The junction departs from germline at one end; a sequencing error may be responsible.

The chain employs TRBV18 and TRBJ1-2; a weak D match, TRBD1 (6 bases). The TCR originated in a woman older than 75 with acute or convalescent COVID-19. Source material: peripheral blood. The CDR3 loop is CASSPRDNFGYTF. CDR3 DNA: TGTGCCAGCTCACCACGGGACAACTTTGGCTACACCTTC.